The 30 T cell receptor beta chains below were found in one sample sequenced in a study of T-cell memory formation after mild COVID-19 (dated by TCRdb to 2020 to 2022). Library preparation employed 5' RACE. The data were produced on an Illumina NovaSeq 6000. TCRdb reprocessing: public reads trimmed at Q25 with fastp, clones called with MiXCR, in-frame beta chains kept. Rows with one shared CDR3 protein collapse into an entry with the most common genes and DNA. The sample table lists around 130,000 distinct CDR3 sequences, approximately 16% of them with a count of one. Of the sample, over 11% falls within the top ten clones. Sequenced input: PBMCs or a T cell subset sorted from them (not recorded which). The receptors derive from an adult woman who had mild COVID-19 (a few samples of this study predate the infection). The sample titles of this study are shuffled in the database, so cell type and time point are left out; the donor was told from shared clones.

This clonotype was observed a handful of times. The chain has TRBV18 and TRBJ1-1; 8 positions agree with TRBD1. The CDR3 has 15 amino acids. The J segment lost 10 bases and the V segment lost 3 bases, leaving 13 bases of the junction unmatched. Germline CDR1 reads KGHSH; CDR2 reads LQKENI. In DNA form, the CDR3 reads TGTGCCAGCTCACCCTTACCGGGACAGGAGACGTCAGCTTTCTTT. This translates into CASSPLPGQETSAFF.

The chain employs TRBV24-1 and TRBJ2-6; no clear D gene. The V gene lost 4 bases and the J gene lost 1 base, with 10 bases spanning the gap. The CDR3 has 16 amino acids. Germline values: CDR1 KGHDR, CDR2 SFDVKD. CDR3 DNA sequence: TGTGCCACCAGTGACCCGGCAGCGTCTGGGGCCAACGTCCTGACTTTC. Translation: CATSDPAASGANVLTF.

This clonotype was found a few times. The chain is built from TRBV7-9 and TRBJ2-5, with 10 positions matching TRBD1. V was pared by 4 bases and J by 8 bases, with 10 bases of the junction left unmatched. Germline V gene sequence: CDR1 SEHNR, CDR2 FQNEAQ (reference sequence). The CDR3 spans 15 residues. The CDR3 sequence: CASSYFGTGVETQYF. The CDR3 DNA is TGTGCCAGCAGCTACTTTGGGACAGGGGTTGAAACCCAGTACTTC.

This clonotype showed up many times. V and J are TRBV5-6 and TRBJ2-1, with 7 nucleotides matching TRBD2. The CDR3 is 14 residues long. Germline V gene lookup returns CDR1 SGHDT and CDR2 YYEEEE. With V trimmed by 0 bases and J by 3 bases, 0 bases remained unmatched. The CDR3, as DNA: TGTGCCAGCAGCTTGGTAGCGGGCTACAATGAGCAGTTCTTC. Translating it yields CASSLVAGYNEQFF.

This clonotype was observed once. The gene calls are TRBV12-3 or TRBV12-4 and TRBJ2-1, with 8 nucleotides matching TRBD2. V lost 10 bases and J lost 2; bases outside the gene matches: 4. The CDR3 extends over 13 amino acids. CDR3 sequence: CAITSGPYNEQFF. CDR3 bases: TGTGCCATTACTAGCGGTCCCTACAATGAGCAGTTCTTC.

This clonotype was detected a few times. CDR3 in amino acids: CASSLSSQSPQYF. The CDR3 DNA reads as TGCGCCAGCAGCTTGTCCAGTCAGTCCCCGCAGTATTTT. This rearrangement joins TRBV5-1 to TRBJ2-3; no definite D call. The CDR3 runs 13 residues. The germline V and J ends were trimmed by 1 base and 10 bases, with 13 bases remaining between them. Germline lookup yields CDR1 SGHRS and CDR2 YFSETQ.

The chain links TRBV9 to TRBJ2-5, with D maybe TRBD2 (6 bases). Germline CDR1 is SGDLS and CDR2 is YYNGEE. The length of the CDR3 is 15 residues. V lost 4 bases, J lost 3 bases, and 16 bases lay in between. The CDR3 nucleotides are TGTGCCAGCAGCCCATCGGGGGTCCGGAAAGAGACCCAGTACTTC. It encodes CASSPSGVRKETQYF.

This clonotype was counted between two and nine times. The rearrangement joins TRBV20-1 to TRBJ2-1; 16 nucleotides line up with TRBD2. Germline V gene sequence: CDR1 DFQATT, CDR2 SNEGSKA (reference sequence). Trimming cost V 7 bases and J 9 bases; bases outside gene matches: 12. The CDR3 length is 16 residues. CDR3 protein: CSVGGLAGGTAPEQFF. Written as DNA, the CDR3 is TGCAGTGTCGGGGGACTAGCGGGAGGGACCGCCCCTGAGCAGTTCTTC.

The chain has TRBV27 and TRBJ2-1, with unresolved D. The CDR3 spans 11 residues. CDR1 is MNHEY, CDR2 SMNVEV, per germline (reference sequence). The V gene lost 7 bases and the J gene lost 3 bases, with 4 bases spanning the gap. The CDR3 here is CASKDYNEQFF. Here the CDR3 DNA reads TGTGCCAGCAAGGACTACAATGAGCAGTTCTTC.

The CDR3 here is CASSLQGGPNEQFF. The CDR3 bases are TGTGCCAGCAGCTTACAGGGAGGGCCCAATGAGCAGTTCTTC. The genes are TRBV5-6 and TRBJ2-1, with D perhaps TRBD2 (7 bases). The CDR3 spans 14 residues. From germline, CDR1 is SGHDT and CDR2 YYEEEE. V lost 2 bases, J lost 6 bases, and 12 bases lay in between.

The J gene is TRBJ2-3, the V gene TRBV7-3; D possibly corresponds to TRBD2 (5 bases). V lost 2 bases and J lost 3, with 9 bases in between. The CDR3 length is 14 residues. CDR1 SGHTA and CDR2 FQGTGA come from the germline V gene. CDR3 loop: CASSLQERTDTQYF. CDR3 bases: TGTGCCAGCAGCTTACAGGAGCGGACAGATACGCAGTATTTT.

The rearrangement links TRBV11-3 to TRBJ2-1; 9 nucleotides match TRBD2. After removal of 5 bases from V and 10 bases from J, the junction contained 9 bases not matched to a gene. The germline V gene has CDR1 SGHNT and CDR2 YENEEA. This CDR3 region has 14 residues. The CDR3 DNA sequence: TGTGCCAGCAGCCGACAAGCGGGAGGCCAGGAGCAGTTCTTC. Translated, it gives CASSRQAGGQEQFF.

This chain uses TRBV6-5 with TRBJ2-3, with TRBD2 matching over 7 bases. There are 19 residues in the CDR3. Germline trimming cut 1 base from V and 2 bases from J; bases unmatched to any gene: 15. From germline, CDR1 is MNHEY and CDR2 SVGAGI. CDR3 in amino acids: CASSYLISGPSGLTDTQYF. CDR3 coding DNA: TGTGCCAGCAGTTACTTGATCTCCGGGCCTAGCGGTCTCACAGATACGCAGTATTTT.

In this sample, this clonotype turned up a few times. The V call is TRBV27, the J call TRBJ2-1, with TRBD2 matching 10 bases. Trimming removed 0 bases from V and 3 bases from J; junction bases left unmatched: 5. Germline-derived CDR1 and CDR2 are MNHEY and SMNVEV (reference sequence). There are 17 residues in the CDR3. CDR3 region: CASSLSGLAGDYNEQFF. As DNA, the CDR3 is TGTGCCAGCAGTTTATCGGGTCTAGCGGGGGACTACAATGAGCAGTTCTTC.

There are a few counts of this clonotype. The J gene is TRBJ2-1, the V gene TRBV2; D is unresolved. V lost 3 bases and J 0 bases, leaving 12 bases between the germline ends. This CDR3 contains 16 residues. CDR1 SNHLY and CDR2 FYNNEI come from the germline V gene. The DNA of the CDR3 is TGTGCCAGCAGTGAGCCCAGCGCCAGCTCCTACAATGAGCAGTTCTTC. Encoded protein: CASSEPSASSYNEQFF.

CDR3 DNA sequence: TGTGCCTGGAGTGGGGTGACCCAAAGAGGTGAAAAACTGTTTTTT. Translated, it gives CAWSGVTQRGEKLFF. The rearrangement links TRBV30 to TRBJ1-4, with D unresolved. Germline V CDR1 and CDR2: GTSNPN, SVGIG (reference sequence). Trimming took 1 base from V and 7 from J, leaving 16 bases between them. The CDR3 length is 15 residues.

The table lists this clonotype with a few counts. CDR3 coding DNA: TGTGCCAGCAGCACAGCTAGCGGGGGGGCCGATGAGCAGTTCTTC. Translation gives CASSTASGGADEQFF. J is TRBJ2-1 and V is TRBV9; TRBD2 matches 12 bases. Trimming removed 4 bases from V and 8 bases from J; junction bases left unmatched: 7. Germline assignment: CDR1 SGDLS and CDR2 YYNGEE. This CDR3 comprises 15 residues.

This clonotype was seen more than once but under ten times. V usage is TRBV20-1 and J usage is TRBJ2-3, with 9 bases that match TRBD1. The CDR3 extends over 14 amino acids. The junction had 4 bases not matched to a gene; V was cut back by 5 bases and J by 1 base. Germline CDR1 DFQATT, CDR2 SNEGSKA (reference sequence). The CDR3 coding sequence is TGCAGTGCTGAGGACAGGGGAGGCACAGATACGCAGTATTTT. It codes for CSAEDRGGTDTQYF.

This clonotype was counted a few times. The chain couples TRBV3-1 to TRBJ2-3; D remains unclear. Germline CDR1 is LGHDT and CDR2 is YNNKEL (reference sequence). The CDR3 totals 14 residues. Trimming removed 1 base at V and 0 bases at J, with 5 bases between. In DNA form, the CDR3 reads TGTGCCAGCAGCCAAGGGGTGAGCACAGATACGCAGTATTTT. Translated, it gives CASSQGVSTDTQYF.

Only a few counts were recorded for this clonotype. The CDR3: CASSLGFDGGSNEQYF. The CDR3 nucleotides are TGTGCCAGCAGCCTCGGGTTCGACGGAGGGTCAAACGAGCAGTACTTC. The chain uses TRBV7-9 and TRBJ2-7; D possibly corresponds to TRBD2 (6 bases). The CDR3 runs to 16 residues. Germline CDR1 reads SEHNR; CDR2 reads FQNEAQ (reference sequence). Deletions cut 5 bases from V and 5 bases from J, with 22 bases between. Combining the CDR3 with reference TRBV7-9 and TRBJ2-7 gives the whole variable domain DTGVSQNPRHKITKRGQNVTFRCDPISEHNRLYWYRQTLGQGPEFLTYFQNEAQLEKSRLLSDRFSAERPKGSFSTLEIQRTEQGDSAMYLCASSLGFDGGSNEQYFGPGTRLTVT.

This clonotype showed up just a few times. The chain recombines TRBV30 with TRBJ2-6; D is unclear. The V and J ends lost 2 bases and 6 bases respectively, with 11 bases between them. Germline V gene data show CDR1 as GTSNPN and CDR2 as SVGIG (reference sequence). The CDR3 consists of 14 residues. The CDR3 sequence: CAWSRAVKANVLTF. CDR3 nucleotides: TGTGCCTGGAGTAGGGCGGTTAAGGCCAACGTCCTGACTTTC.

V gene TRBV27 combines with J gene TRBJ2-2, with D perhaps matching TRBD1 (6 bases). This CDR3 spans 18 amino acids. Looked up from germline, CDR1 is MNHEY and CDR2 is SMNVEV (reference sequence). Between the trimmed V and J ends, which lost 4 bases and 7 bases, there was a span of 25 bases. CDR3 in DNA: TGTGCCAGCAGTTCTCACCCAGGGGCTCCAAGAGGGGACGGGGAGCTGTTTTTT. Its translation is CASSSHPGAPRGDGELFF.

This clonotype was detected only a few times. The chain has TRBV4-1 and TRBJ1-5; TRBD1 matches 9 bases. The length of the CDR3 is 17 residues. Germline V gene data show CDR1 as MGHRA and CDR2 as YSYEKL. The V gene end was trimmed by 4 bases and the J gene end by 7 bases; junction bases not matched to a gene: 14. The CDR3 nucleotides read TGCGCCAGCAGCCCGACAGTCCAGTGGGGACAGGGCCAGCCCCAGCATTTT. Residues: CASSPTVQWGQGQPQHF.

The chain links TRBV12-3 or TRBV12-4 to TRBJ2-7; possibly TRBD2 for D (5 bases). This CDR3 comprises 13 residues. Deletions cut 4 bases from V and 4 bases from J, with 11 bases between. The CDR3 region is CASSSLVGYEQYF. The CDR3 DNA sequence: TGTGCCAGCAGTTCACTAGTGGGGTACGAGCAGTACTTC.

The table lists this clonotype with a few counts. The rearrangement links TRBV6-2 or TRBV6-3 to TRBJ2-1; D is uncertain. Germline values: CDR1 MNHEY, CDR2 SVGEGT. The CDR3 covers 10 residues. V was pared by 8 bases and J by 6 bases, with 5 bases between. The CDR3 sequence is CASGANEQFF. The CDR3 DNA reads as TGTGCCAGCGGCGCCAATGAGCAGTTCTTC.

This chain connects TRBV13 to TRBJ1-1; the D gene is possibly TRBD1 (5 bases). V gave up 3 bases and J gave up 0 bases, with 8 bases separating them. This CDR3 is 14 amino acids long. CDR1 is PRHDT, CDR2 FYEKMQ, per germline (reference sequence). The DNA of the CDR3 is TGTGCCAGCAGCTTTTGGGGCTTGAACACTGAAGCTTTCTTT. Protein: CASSFWGLNTEAFF.

This clonotype was counted only a few times. V gene TRBV5-5 combines with J gene TRBJ2-3; 7 positions agree with TRBD2. CDR1 is SGHKS and CDR2 is YYEKEE in the germline V gene (reference sequence). V dropped 3 bases and J dropped 11; count of bases not matched to a gene: 18. The CDR3 is made up of 16 amino acids. The CDR3 protein is CASSSTAGLAVVGQYF. The CDR3 DNA reads as TGTGCCAGCAGCTCGACTGCGGGGCTAGCGGTGGTAGGGCAGTATTTT.

This clonotype was counted at least ten times. The V and J genes are TRBV12-3 or TRBV12-4 and TRBJ2-7, with D possibly called TRBD1 or TRBD2 (5 bases each). The CDR3 consists of 15 residues. The V gene lost 2 bases and the J gene lost 0 bases, with 11 bases spanning the gap. The CDR3 loop reads CASSLRGVDSYEQYF. In DNA, the CDR3 is TGTGCCAGCAGTTTACGGGGCGTGGACTCCTACGAGCAGTACTTC.

This clonotype showed up just a few times. The rearrangement uses TRBV12-3 or TRBV12-4 and TRBJ2-7; 8 nucleotides match TRBD1. Unmatched junction bases numbered 14, after V lost 5 bases and J lost 5 bases. The CDR3 is made up of 16 amino acids. CDR3 nucleotides: TGTGCCAGCAGTGTTGGACAGGGCGCCCCTCTGGACGAGCAGTACTTC. Translating it yields CASSVGQGAPLDEQYF.

This clonotype was found many times. The chain has TRBV5-1 and TRBJ2-7, with 9 positions matching TRBD1. The ends lost 2 bases at V and 7 bases at J; junction bases unmatched: 16. CDR1 is SGHRS and CDR2 is YFSETQ in the germline V gene. This CDR3 has 17 amino acids. CDR3: CASSFRDRDFSDGEQYF. CDR3 DNA: TGCGCCAGCAGCTTCCGGGACAGGGACTTTTCTGACGGGGAGCAGTACTTC.